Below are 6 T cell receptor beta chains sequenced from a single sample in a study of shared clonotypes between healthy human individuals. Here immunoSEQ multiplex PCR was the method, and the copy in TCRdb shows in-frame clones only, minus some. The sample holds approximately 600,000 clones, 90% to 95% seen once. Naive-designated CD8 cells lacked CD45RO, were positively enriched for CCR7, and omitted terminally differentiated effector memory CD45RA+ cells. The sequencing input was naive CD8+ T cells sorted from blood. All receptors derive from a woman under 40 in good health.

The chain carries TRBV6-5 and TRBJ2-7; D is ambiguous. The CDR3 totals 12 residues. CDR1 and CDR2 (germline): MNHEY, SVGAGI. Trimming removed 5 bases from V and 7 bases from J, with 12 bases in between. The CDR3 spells CASSLPPKEQYF. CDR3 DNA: TGTGCCAGCAGTCTACCCCCCAAGGAGCAGTACTTC.

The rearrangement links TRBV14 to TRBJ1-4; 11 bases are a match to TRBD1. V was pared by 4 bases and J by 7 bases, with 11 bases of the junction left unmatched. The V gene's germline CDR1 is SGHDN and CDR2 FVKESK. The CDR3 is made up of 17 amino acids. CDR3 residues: CASSLPGQGEGSEKLFF. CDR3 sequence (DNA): TGTGCCAGCAGCCTTCCGGGACAGGGGGAAGGGAGTGAAAAACTGTTTTTT.

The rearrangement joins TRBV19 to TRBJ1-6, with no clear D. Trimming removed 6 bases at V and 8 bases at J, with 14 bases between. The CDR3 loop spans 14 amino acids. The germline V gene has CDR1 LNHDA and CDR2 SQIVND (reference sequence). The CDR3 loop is CASSQDLRHSPLHF. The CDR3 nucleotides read TGTGCCAGTAGCCAGGACCTCAGGCATTCACCCCTCCACTTT.

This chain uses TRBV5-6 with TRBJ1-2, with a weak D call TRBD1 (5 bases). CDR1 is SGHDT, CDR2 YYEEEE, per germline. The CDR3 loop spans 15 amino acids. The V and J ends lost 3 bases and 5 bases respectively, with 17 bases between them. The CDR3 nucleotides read TGTGCCAGCAGCTGGACTACCGGGGCTTCATATGGCTACACCTTC. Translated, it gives CASSWTTGASYGYTF.

CDR3 nucleotide sequence: TGCAGCGTTGTTATAGGGATGAACACTGAAGCTTTCTTT. It translates to CSVVIGMNTEAFF. The chain employs TRBV29-1 and TRBJ1-1, with no clear D. This CDR3 comprises 13 residues. V lost 4 bases and J lost 0, with 9 bases in between. Germline V lookup: CDR1 SQVTM, CDR2 ANQGSEA.

The CDR3 loop reads CVRSLAVGSGQPQHF. CDR3 bases: TGTGTCAGAAGCTTAGCCGTGGGATCGGGTCAGCCCCAGCATTTT. V is TRBV7-5 and J is TRBJ1-5. TRBV7-5 is a listed pseudogene. The CDR3 loop spans 15 amino acids.